This record concerns one TCR beta chain sequence. What this receptor recognizes is not known. No base quality information exists; no much larger clone differs at one position. The data were obtained in a study of Ad26.COV2.S vaccination and SARS-CoV-2 variants (dated by TCRdb to about 2021). With respect to the entire study: Donors in the vaccine arm were drawn from COV1001, a multicentre, randomized, double-blind, placebo-controlled phase I-IIa trial testing Ad26.COV2.S in healthy adults. A total of approximately 32 samples were included in the TCR-sequenced set, comprising roughly 19 Ad26.COV2.S vaccine recipients, 5 placebo recipients and 8 SARS-CoV-2 convalescent individuals. Dosing of Ad26.COV2.S was intramuscular, at either 5x10^10 or 1x10^11 viral particles, delivered as one shot or as two shots spaced 56 days apart. Sequencing of the TCRbeta repertoire served to evaluate the specificity and breadth of SARS-CoV-2-reactive T cell receptors following Ad26.COV2.S vaccination. Participants in the trial were split at random into five groups of five each, receiving low-dose or high-dose Ad26.COV2.S once or twice, or else placebo on both occasions. Throughout the experiments and outcome assessment, investigators stayed blinded to trial group allocation.

V drops 6 bases and J drops 2 bases, leaving 14 bases in between. The CDR3 covers 15 residues, taking in both the cysteine and the phenylalanine. CDR3 DNA only is kept here, 45 bases in frame from base 1. CDR1 and CDR2, looked up from the germline V gene, are SGHTA and FQGNSA. The paper as a whole reports these results and caveats: Comparing responses between vaccine doses or regimens was not something the study was powered to do. After vaccination, substantial breadth of spike-specific CD8+ and CD4+ T cell responses was reported. Compared with placebo recipients, Ad26.COV2.S recipients showed higher spike-specific TCR breadth (P = 0.0014). The authors noted that the TCR breadth and depth analyses may have underestimated total T cell responses. Vaccine and placebo recipients had comparable non-spike TCR breadth, which fits with the vaccine containing only spike.

The immunoSEQ Assay was the method used to sequence TCRbeta CDR3 regions. After extraction, genomic DNA underwent amplification by bias-controlled multiplex PCR, followed by high-throughput sequencing. The paper's data handling went like this. To quantify the absolute abundance of every unique TCRbeta CDR3 region, sequences were collapsed and filtered. T cell fraction was estimated by normalization of TCRbeta template counts to usable DNA, with usable DNA being measured through amplification of reference genes present in all nucleated cells. Repertoire TCRs were annotated as SARS-CoV-2-specific by exact matching of V gene, CDR3 amino acid sequence and J gene to a known reactive TCR set. The reference SARS-CoV-2 TCR set came from MIRA and was filtered for enrichment in COVID-19-positive ImmuneCODE repertoires, removing public or cross-reactive TCRs. Using the MIRA antigens, annotated TCRs were further analysed by specific ORF or by position within an ORF. Depth was the summed frequency of annotated unique rearrangements, while breadth was defined as annotated unique rearrangements over total unique productive rearrangements. TCR breadth was compared between groups using two-sided Wilcoxon rank-sum tests. TCRdb retrieved this table from immuneACCESS and kept in-frame rearrangements only. Not all clones are present; in checked studies, unresolved V genes account for under half, and no reason is known for the remainder. That table supplies the V and J calls and clone size; D and trimming were determined from the DNA. The table for this sample lists 300,000 to 400,000 clones; around 86% of them were counted only once. The ten largest clones capture around 3.6% of the sample.

In the paper's terms, the treatment or condition label means: around 19 received Ad26.COV2.S at low or high dose, single or two shots; about 5 received placebo; per-sample allocation not given. For vaccine and placebo recipients, the sequenced repertoires came from samples collected on day 63 after the first injection. Cohort 1b enrolled 20 to 30 adults aged 18-55 years at a single site in Boston, USA, between 29 July and 7 August 2020. Ad26.COV2.S was a replication-incompetent adenovirus type 26 vector expressing a prefusion-stabilized SARS-CoV-2 spike protein from the original Wuhan strain. Sample: peripheral blood, taken in a trial of Ad26.COV2.S vaccine versus placebo. The source is a person aged 18-60 years who received the Ad26.COV2.S COVID-19 vaccine or a placebo. The V and J segments used are TRBV7-2 and TRBJ2-1; the best D guess is TRBD2, with 7 bases matching. The CDR3 sequence is CASSLGGGPYNEQFF. The sequenced DNA: TGTGCCAGCAGTTTGGGCGGGGGCCCCTACAATGAGCAGTTCTTC.